These 24 T cell receptor beta chains were sequenced from one sample in a study of beta chain features in type 1 diabetes. All of the isolated RNA was reverse transcribed, so expressed TCRB transcripts were sequenced. TCRdb's table, derived via immunoSEQ multiplex PCR, lists solely in-frame clones and lacks some. The table lists some 700,000 clones, 10% to 15% of them singletons, with less than 0.025% in the top ten. Their antigen targets remain unknown. General study results and limits: Moderately but significantly shorter TCRB CDR3s were found in Type 1 diabetes patients in all four CD4+ subsets.

Source material: naive CD4+ T cells from blood. These receptors were taken from a man between 18 and 35 years old with type 1 diabetes.

There are a few counts of this clone. This rearrangement joins TRBV30 to TRBJ1-6; D not resolved. The CDR3 consists of 12 residues. CDR1 is GTSNPN and CDR2 is SVGIG in the germline V gene (reference sequence). V was pared by 4 bases and J by 12 bases, with 13 bases between. The CDR3 DNA reads as TGTGCCTGGAAACCGCCCCTAAAACCCCTCCACTTT. Its translation is CAWKPPLKPLHF.

This clone occurred a few times. The chain couples TRBV7-9 to TRBJ2-3; TRBD2 matches at 11 bases. The CDR3 has 15 residues. The germline CDR1 and CDR2 sequences are SEHNR and FQNEAQ (reference sequence). V lost 10 bases and J lost 4; bases outside the gene matches: 10. CDR3 protein: CATPVSGGAADTQYF. For the CDR3, the DNA is TGTGCCACCCCGGTTAGCGGGGGGGCCGCAGATACGCAGTATTTT.

The chain employs TRBV5-4 and TRBJ1-1; D ambiguous. Germline CDR1 and CDR2: SGHNT and YYREEE (reference sequence). Trimming removed 3 bases from V and 7 bases from J, with 13 bases in between. The length of the CDR3 is 13 residues. The DNA for the CDR3 is TGTGCCAGCAGCTCCGCCAGTAGGTTTGAAGCTTTCTTT. It yields the protein CASSSASRFEAFF.

The chain recombines TRBV30 with TRBJ2-3; D gene unclear. The germline V gene encodes CDR1 GTSNPN and CDR2 SVGIG (reference sequence). The CDR3 sequence is 12 residues long. V shed 2 bases and J shed 6 bases, with 9 bases lying between them. For the CDR3, the DNA is TGTGCCTGGAGTATAACGATGGATACGCAGTATTTT. Its protein is CAWSITMDTQYF.

The J gene is TRBJ2-5, the V gene TRBV27, with D perhaps TRBD1 (7 bases). Trimming took 10 bases from V and 2 from J, leaving 20 bases between them. In germline, CDR1 is MNHEY, CDR2 SMNVEV (reference sequence). The CDR3 length is 15 residues. CDR3 sequence reads: CATTTTTGRQETQYF. The CDR3 DNA follows: TGTGCCACCACGACGACGACAGGGAGGCAAGAGACCCAGTACTTC.

The rearrangement uses TRBV15 and TRBJ2-2; D tentatively reads TRBD1 or TRBD2 (6 bases each). Trimming shortened V by 6 bases and J by 4 bases, and 12 bases separated the two germline ends. Per the germline V gene, CDR1 is LNHNV and CDR2 is YYDKDF (reference sequence). The length of the CDR3 is 14 residues. The CDR3 DNA reads as TGTGCCACCAGGTCTTGGGGGGCCACCGGGGAGCTGTTTTTT. It translates to CATRSWGATGELFF.

The chain is built from TRBV27 and TRBJ2-3, with 9 bases that match TRBD1. Germline V gene sequence: CDR1 MNHEY, CDR2 SMNVEV (reference sequence). The ends lost 4 bases at V and 1 base at J; junction bases unmatched: 6. The CDR3 loop spans 16 amino acids. CDR3 coding DNA: TGTGCCAGCAGTTCGTGGGACAGGGTCCGCACAGATACGCAGTATTTT. It specifies CASSSWDRVRTDTQYF.

The chain employs TRBV14 and TRBJ1-2; D is unclear. CDR3 length: 14 residues. The germline gives CDR1 SGHDN, CDR2 FVKESK. The V and J ends lost 4 bases and 5 bases respectively, with 14 bases between them. DNA of the CDR3: TGTGCCAGCAGCCCACACTCCGGGGTATATGGCTACACCTTC. It encodes CASSPHSGVYGYTF.

V usage is TRBV19 and J usage is TRBJ1-5; TRBD1 agrees at 7 bases. The CDR3 length is 14 residues. Germline values: CDR1 LNHDA, CDR2 SQIVND (reference sequence). The J segment lost 6 bases and the V segment lost 5 bases, leaving 7 bases of the junction unmatched. The CDR3 here is CASSATGSPQPQHF. The DNA for the CDR3 is TGTGCCAGTAGTGCGACAGGGAGCCCTCAGCCCCAGCATTTT.

This clone was detected a few times. The CDR3 region has the DNA TGTGCCAGCAGCTTCCACCACGGCGCCTACAATGAGCAGTTCTTC. Translating gives CASSFHHGAYNEQFF. The chain joins TRBV7-2 to TRBJ2-1; D uncertain. Germline CDR1 reads SGHTA; CDR2 reads FQGNSA. The CDR3 is 15 residues long. V shed 3 bases and J shed 2 bases, with 11 bases lying between them.

This clone was seen a handful of times. V is TRBV19 and J is TRBJ2-3; TRBD1 might be the D (6 bases). V was shortened by 5 bases and J by 5 bases, with 17 bases between the two germline ends. The CDR3 runs to 15 residues. Germline V gene lookup returns CDR1 LNHDA and CDR2 SQIVND (reference sequence). Here the CDR3 reads CASSLRQAEGDTQYF. CDR3 DNA sequence: TGTGCCAGTAGTCTGCGACAGGCTGAGGGAGATACGCAGTATTTT.

This clone was seen a few times. The V and J genes are TRBV11-2 and TRBJ1-5; tentatively, D is TRBD1 (6 bases). V lost 4 bases to trimming and J lost 4 bases, with 14 bases between them. Germline assignment: CDR1 SGHAT and CDR2 FQNNGV. The CDR3 totals 15 residues. The CDR3 bases are TGTGCCAGCAGCTCCCGAGGGGACAAGAATCAGCCCCAGCATTTT. The encoded protein is CASSSRGDKNQPQHF.

The J gene is TRBJ2-7, the V gene TRBV6-1; no reliable D call. The V gene's germline CDR1 is MNHNS and CDR2 SASEGT. The CDR3 is 14 amino acids. V lost 7 bases to trimming and J lost 0 bases, with 13 bases between them. CDR3 sequence (DNA): TGTGCCAGCATAGCAGGCGACCTCTCCTACGAGCAGTACTTC. Translated: CASIAGDLSYEQYF.

This clone was picked up a small number of times. The CDR3 DNA is TGTGCCAGCAGCCTCGACAGGGACACAGATACGCAGTATTTT. It specifies CASSLDRDTDTQYF. The chain is built from TRBV13 and TRBJ2-3, with 7 bases identical to TRBD1. Trimming at V came to 5 bases and at J to 2 bases, leaving 4 bases not matched to a gene. This CDR3 contains 14 residues. Per germline, CDR1 PRHDT and CDR2 FYEKMQ (reference sequence).

CDR3 loop: CASSLLDQGWIGYTF. The CDR3 DNA follows: TGTGCCAGCAGCCTCCTTGATCAGGGATGGATTGGCTACACCTTC. J is TRBJ1-2 and V is TRBV11-2; possibly TRBD1 for D (5 bases). CDR3 length: 15 amino acids. Germline-derived CDR1 and CDR2 are SGHAT and FQNNGV. V shed 5 bases and J shed 7 bases, with 20 bases lying between them. Complete variable domain (other parts from reference TRBV11-2 and TRBJ1-2): EAGVAQSPRYKIIEKRQSVAFWCNPISGHATLYWYQQILGQGPKLLIQFQNNGVVDDSQLPKDRFSAERLKGVDSTLKIQPAKLEDSAVYLCASSLLDQGWIGYTFGSGTRLTVV.

The chain recombines TRBV5-1 with TRBJ2-5; a possible D gene is TRBD2 (5 bases). The germline V and J ends were trimmed by 3 bases and 5 bases, with 14 bases remaining between them. Germline assignment: CDR1 SGHRS and CDR2 YFSETQ. CDR3 length: 14 amino acids. The CDR3 sequence is CASSSAGIGETQYF. CDR3 bases: TGCGCCAGCAGCTCGGCCGGGATCGGGGAGACCCAGTACTTC.

This clone was seen more than once but under ten times. The chain employs TRBV18 and TRBJ1-2; possible D gene TRBD1, 5 bases. There are 14 residues in the CDR3. CDR1 and CDR2 from the germline V gene are KGHSH and LQKENI. Trimming left V 0 bases short and J 7 bases short, with 12 bases between. CDR3 residues: CASSPPAGISGYTF. For the CDR3, the DNA is TGTGCCAGCTCACCACCGGCAGGGATCTCTGGCTACACCTTC.

With regard to this clone: The sample holds other DNA sequences that translate to the same CDR3. The chain is built from TRBV5-1 and TRBJ1-5, with D uncertain. V was shortened by 4 bases and J by 0 bases, with 5 bases between the two germline ends. This CDR3 has 13 residues. Germline CDR1 reads SGHRS; CDR2 reads YFSETQ. The CDR3 loop is CASSSDSNQPQHF. The DNA of the CDR3 is TGCGCCAGCAGCAGCGATAGCAATCAGCCCCAGCATTTT.

This clone has just one count. The V call is TRBV7-6, the J call TRBJ2-1; 7 bases map to TRBD2. V shed 2 bases and J 10 bases; nucleotides not matched to a gene: 11. Germline V gene lookup returns CDR1 SGHVS and CDR2 FNYEAQ. The CDR3 is 15 residues long. The CDR3 sequence is CASSLFGTIGREQFF. DNA of the CDR3: TGTGCCAGCAGCTTATTCGGGACTATCGGCCGGGAGCAGTTCTTC.

There are a few counts of this clone. Other DNA variants within this sample encode the same CDR3. The chain is built from TRBV19 and TRBJ1-2, with D perhaps matching TRBD1 (5 bases). Trimming stripped 3 bases from V and 7 bases from J, with 9 bases between. Germline loops: CDR1 LNHDA, CDR2 SQIVND (reference sequence). The CDR3 loop spans 12 amino acids. CDR3 DNA sequence: TGTGCCAGTAGTATCCAGGGAGGTGGCTACACCTTC. Its translation: CASSIQGGGYTF.

V is TRBV18 and J is TRBJ2-1; 7 nucleotides match TRBD1. CDR1 KGHSH and CDR2 LQKENI come from the germline V gene. The CDR3 has 16 amino acids. V lost 3 bases, J lost 8 bases, and 13 bases stayed unmatched. For the CDR3, the DNA is TGTGCCAGCTCACCCCGACGACAGACCACAGGGGATGAGCAGTTCTTC. Protein product: CASSPRRQTTGDEQFF.

The chain uses TRBV19 and TRBJ1-5; D is undetermined. Germline V CDR1 and CDR2: LNHDA, SQIVND (reference sequence). CDR3 size: 13 residues. Trimming shortened V by 1 base and J by 7 bases, and 8 bases separated the two germline ends. CDR3 sequence reads: CASSIGDEQPQHF. CDR3 coding DNA: TGTGCCAGTAGTATAGGGGATGAGCAGCCCCAGCATTTT.

This clone was picked up a small number of times. The chain uses TRBV29-1 and TRBJ1-1, with TRBD1 identical over 10 bases. V was clipped by 4 bases and J by 5 bases; unmatched bases: 4. The CDR3 sequence is 13 residues long. The V gene's germline CDR1 is SQVTM and CDR2 ANQGSEA. For the CDR3, the DNA is TGCAGCGTTGGACAGGGGGCGGGTACTGAAGCTTTCTTT. It yields the protein CSVGQGAGTEAFF.

The CDR3 spells CAWSVLGTGRAFF. The CDR3 DNA sequence: TGTGCCTGGAGTGTACTAGGGACAGGTCGTGCTTTCTTT. The chain joins TRBV30 to TRBJ1-1, with 8 bases fitting TRBD1. V dropped 0 bases and J dropped 11; count of bases not matched to a gene: 8. Per the germline V gene, CDR1 is GTSNPN and CDR2 is SVGIG (reference sequence). The CDR3 sequence is 13 residues long.